Listed here are 4 T cell receptor beta chains from one sample, sequenced in a study of CD8+ T cells in alopecia areata. The sequencing template was cDNA reverse transcribed from extracted RNA. Libraries were prepared by immunoSEQ multiplex PCR; TCRdb keeps only in-frame clonotypes and omits some of them. This sample has some 120,000 clones; roughly 61% occur once, and the top ten carry 4.5% to 5.5%. Sequenced here: CD4+ T cells sorted from blood, sampled at week 0. All receptors come from a human donor with alopecia areata.

The chain carries TRBV30 and TRBJ1-1; maybe TRBD1 (5 bases). The germline V gene encodes CDR1 GTSNPN and CDR2 SVGIG (reference sequence). There are 11 residues in the CDR3. V lost 6 bases to trimming and J lost 1 base, with 6 bases between them. The CDR3 reads CACGQNTEAFF. In DNA form, the CDR3 reads TGTGCCTGCGGACAGAACACTGAAGCTTTCTTT. Together with reference TRBV30 and TRBJ1-1, the CDR3 gives the full variable domain: SQTIHQWPATLVQPVGSPLSLECTVEGTSNPNLYWYRQAAGRGLQLLFYSVGIGQISSEVPQNLSASRPQDRQFILSSKKLLLSDSGFYLCACGQNTEAFFGQGTRLTVV.

The chain employs TRBV10-3 and TRBJ2-1; 8 bases fit TRBD2. The J segment lost 9 bases and the V segment lost 10 bases, leaving 11 bases of the junction unmatched. The CDR3 has 13 residues. Germline V gene sequence: CDR1 ENHRY, CDR2 SYGVKD. The CDR3: CATEAGEKVEQFF. The CDR3 DNA reads TGTGCCACTGAAGCGGGAGAAAAGGTTGAGCAGTTCTTC.

This chain joins TRBV5-1 and TRBJ2-7; TRBD1 is a possible D gene (5 bases). The V and J ends lost 4 bases and 2 bases respectively, with 19 bases between them. Per the germline V gene, CDR1 is SGHRS and CDR2 is YFSETQ. The CDR3 has 16 residues. Here the CDR3 DNA reads TGCGCCAGCAGCCGTGGTCTAGAGACAGAGGCCTACGAGCAGTACTTC. The encoded protein is CASSRGLETEAYEQYF.

The genes are TRBV5-1 and TRBJ2-1; 9 nucleotides agree with TRBD1. Unmatched junction bases numbered 5, after V lost 4 bases and J lost 6 bases. The CDR3 covers 14 residues. Germline V CDR1 and CDR2: SGHRS, YFSETQ. The CDR3 loop reads CASSQGQGGNEQFF. DNA for the CDR3: TGCGCCAGCAGCCAGGGACAGGGTGGCAATGAGCAGTTCTTC.